This entry concerns a single T cell receptor (beta chain). The target antigen is unknown. Produced via immunoSEQ multiplex PCR; TCRdb's table is partial and in-frame only. The table lists 72,000 or so clones, around 87% of them singletons. CDR3 length: 13 residues. Trimming removed 3 bases from V and 2 bases from J; junction bases left unmatched: 1. The germline gives CDR1 LGHDT, CDR2 YNNKEL (reference sequence). The record originates from a study of T cell responses to AZD1222 COVID-19 vaccine. Study-wide results and caveats: Epitopes outside B.1.351 and B.1.1.7 mutated regions reportedly drew nearly half of spike TCRs. Clonal diversity may have been underestimated in mostly white British donors. Recipients of AZD1222 seropositive at baseline numbered only five or six.

The chain has TRBV3-1 (or the pseudogene TRBV3-2) and TRBJ2-7; the match to TRBD2 covers 7 bases. Sample: peripheral blood, taken on day 0 of AZD1222 vaccination. This receptor was identified in an adult in good health. In DNA form, the CDR3 reads TGTGCCAGCAGCCAGCTAGCGGCCTACGAGCAGTACTTC. Translation gives CASSQLAAYEQYF.